The TCR beta chain described here comes from a study of cytomegalovirus exposure and HLA in healthy donors. Across the study: HLA-typed donors were the source of about 81 million unique TCRs held in an early data release. Findings and limits, study-wide: It was only CMV serostatus that was available as immune exposure information. A few CMV-associated chains were confirmed in vitro to be specific for CMV antigens. The listing of 150 to 200 TCR beta chains classed them as cytomegalovirus-associated.

This clone was counted between two and nine times. Its antigen is unknown. The CDR3 is 15 residues long. In germline, CDR1 is SGHTA, CDR2 FQGNSA. The junction had 10 bases not matched to a gene; V was cut back by 1 base and J by 8 bases. The PCR ran on 60 Vbeta and 13 Jbeta primers. The method was immunoSEQ multiplex PCR; TCRdb's version includes in-frame clones alone and lacks a portion of them. The data show over 200,000 clones, over 75% seen once. Material for sequencing was PBMCs. The sequence came from a human donor in good health. The chain carries TRBV7-2 and TRBJ1-2, with TRBD1 matching over 7 bases. The CDR3 nucleotides read TGTGCCAGCAGCTTAGGGACAGGCAGAAACGACGGCTACACCTTC. The encoded protein is CASSLGTGRNDGYTF.